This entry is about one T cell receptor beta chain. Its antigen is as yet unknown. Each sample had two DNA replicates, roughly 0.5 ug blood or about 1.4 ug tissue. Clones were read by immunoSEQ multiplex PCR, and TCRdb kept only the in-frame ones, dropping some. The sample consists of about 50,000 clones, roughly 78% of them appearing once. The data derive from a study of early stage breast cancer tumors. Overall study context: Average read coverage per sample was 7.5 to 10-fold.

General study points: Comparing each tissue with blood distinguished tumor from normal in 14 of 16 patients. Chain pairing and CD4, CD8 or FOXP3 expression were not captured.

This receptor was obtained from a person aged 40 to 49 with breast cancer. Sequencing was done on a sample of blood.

Written as DNA, the CDR3 is TGTGCCAGCTCACCACCCGGGACTAGCGGGGATACGCAGTATTTT. Its translation: CASSPPGTSGDTQYF. The chain links TRBV18 to TRBJ2-3, with 12 bases identical to TRBD2. There are 15 residues in the CDR3. Per germline, CDR1 KGHSH and CDR2 LQKENI. The V and J ends lost 0 bases and 6 bases, in that order; junction bases with no gene match: 1.